The 2 T cell receptor beta chains below all came from one sample that was sequenced in a study of cytomegalovirus exposure and HLA in healthy donors. Produced via immunoSEQ multiplex PCR; TCRdb's table is partial and in-frame only. The data contain fewer than 100,000 clones, roughly 95% of them seen just once; the ten biggest clones take up approximately 3.5%. Input material: PBMCs. All receptors come from a woman under 30 in good health and CMV-seropositive.

This rearrangement joins TRBV28 to TRBJ1-4; tentative D call: TRBD1 (5 bases). The V end was cut by 7 bases, the J end by 13 bases, with 28 bases between. The CDR3 extends over 16 amino acids. Germline lookup yields CDR1 MDHEN and CDR2 SYDVKM. The CDR3 sequence: CASTLSRALDEKRLFF. CDR3 sequence (DNA): TGTGCCAGCACCCTGAGCAGGGCCCTGGACGAAAAACGACTGTTTTTT. The variable domain in full, completed from reference TRBV28 and TRBJ1-4, reads DVKVTQSSRYLVKRTGEKVFLECVQDMDHENMFWYRQDPGLGLRLIYFSYDVKMKEKGDIPEGYSVSREKKERFSLILESASTNQTSMYLCASTLSRALDEKRLFFGSGTQLSVL.

The gene calls are TRBV15 and TRBJ1-2, with D uncertain. V was shortened by 1 base and J by 1 base, with 7 bases between the two germline ends. CDR1 and CDR2 (germline): LNHNV, YYDKDF (reference sequence). The CDR3 loop spans 14 amino acids. In DNA, the CDR3 is TGTGCCACCAGCAGAGCGGGATTTAACTATGGCTACACCTTC. Protein: CATSRAGFNYGYTF.